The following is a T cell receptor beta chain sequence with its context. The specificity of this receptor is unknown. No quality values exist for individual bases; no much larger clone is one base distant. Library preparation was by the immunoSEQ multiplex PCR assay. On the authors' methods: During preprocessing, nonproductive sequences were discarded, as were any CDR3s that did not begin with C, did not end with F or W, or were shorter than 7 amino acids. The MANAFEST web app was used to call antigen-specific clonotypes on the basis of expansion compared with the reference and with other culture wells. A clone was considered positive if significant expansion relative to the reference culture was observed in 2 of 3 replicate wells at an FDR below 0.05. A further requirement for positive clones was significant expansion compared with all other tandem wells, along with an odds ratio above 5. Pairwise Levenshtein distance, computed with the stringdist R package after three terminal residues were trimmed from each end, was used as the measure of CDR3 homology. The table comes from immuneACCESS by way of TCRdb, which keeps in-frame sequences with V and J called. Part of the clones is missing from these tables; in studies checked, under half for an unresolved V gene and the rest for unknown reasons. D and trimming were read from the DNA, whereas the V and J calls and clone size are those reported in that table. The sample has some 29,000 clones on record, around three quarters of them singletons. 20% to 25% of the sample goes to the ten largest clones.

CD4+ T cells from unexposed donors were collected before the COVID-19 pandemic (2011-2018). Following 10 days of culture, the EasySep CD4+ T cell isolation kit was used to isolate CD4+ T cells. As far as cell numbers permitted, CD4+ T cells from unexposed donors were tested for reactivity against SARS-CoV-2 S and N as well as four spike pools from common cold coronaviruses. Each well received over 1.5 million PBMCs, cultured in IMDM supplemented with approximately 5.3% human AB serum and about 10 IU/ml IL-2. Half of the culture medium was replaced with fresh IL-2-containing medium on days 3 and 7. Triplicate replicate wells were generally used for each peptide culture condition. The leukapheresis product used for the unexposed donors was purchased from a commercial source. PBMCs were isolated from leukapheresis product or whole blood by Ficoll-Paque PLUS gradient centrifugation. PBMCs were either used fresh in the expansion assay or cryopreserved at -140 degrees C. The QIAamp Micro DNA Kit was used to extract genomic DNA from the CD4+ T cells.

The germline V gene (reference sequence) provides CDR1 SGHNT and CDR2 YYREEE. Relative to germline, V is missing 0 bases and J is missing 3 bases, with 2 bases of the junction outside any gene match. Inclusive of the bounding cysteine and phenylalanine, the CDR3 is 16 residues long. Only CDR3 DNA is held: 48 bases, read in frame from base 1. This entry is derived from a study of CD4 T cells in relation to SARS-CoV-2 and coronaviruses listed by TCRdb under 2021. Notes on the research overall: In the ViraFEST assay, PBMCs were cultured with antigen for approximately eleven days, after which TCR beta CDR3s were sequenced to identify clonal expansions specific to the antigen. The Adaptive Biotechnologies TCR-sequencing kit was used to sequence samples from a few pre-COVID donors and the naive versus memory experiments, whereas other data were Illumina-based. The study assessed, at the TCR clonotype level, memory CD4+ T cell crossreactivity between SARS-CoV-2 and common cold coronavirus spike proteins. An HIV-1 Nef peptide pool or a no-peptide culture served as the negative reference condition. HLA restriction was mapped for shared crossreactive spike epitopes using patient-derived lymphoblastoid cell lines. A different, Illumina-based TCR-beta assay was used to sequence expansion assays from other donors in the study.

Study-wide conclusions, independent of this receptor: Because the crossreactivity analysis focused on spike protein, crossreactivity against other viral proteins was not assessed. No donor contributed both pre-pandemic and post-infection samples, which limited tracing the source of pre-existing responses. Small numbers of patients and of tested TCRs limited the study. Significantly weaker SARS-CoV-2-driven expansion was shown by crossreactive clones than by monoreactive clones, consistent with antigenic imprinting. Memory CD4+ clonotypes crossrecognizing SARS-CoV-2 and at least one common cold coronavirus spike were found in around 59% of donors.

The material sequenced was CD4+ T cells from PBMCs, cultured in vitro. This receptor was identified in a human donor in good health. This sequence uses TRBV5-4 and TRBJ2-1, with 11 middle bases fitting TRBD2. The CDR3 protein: CASSLGLAGGYNEQFF. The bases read TGTGCCAGCAGCTTGGGGCTAGCGGGGGGCTACAATGAGCAGTTCTTC.